This entry lists 28 T cell receptor beta chains sequenced from one sample in a study of T cells expressing NK-cell markers. For each CDR3 protein, TCRdb gives one entry from its re-call of the 5' RACE reads, without DNA. There are roughly 450,000 distinct CDR3 sequences in the sample, with approximately 1.4% held by the top ten. Source material: blood T cells: a sorted CD56 or NKG2C T cell subset, CD4+ or CD8+ T cells, or bulk PBMC T cells (not recorded which). The receptor set was obtained from a woman in her fifties or sixties in good health.

This rearrangement joins TRBV20-1 to TRBJ2-2; TCRdb selects TRBD1, and the lack of DNA leaves this call unchecked. Germline CDR1 and CDR2: DFQATT and SNEGSKA (reference sequence). The CDR3 contains 14 residues. The CDR3 spells CSARDRGGNGELFF.

The chain uses TRBV27 and TRBJ1-3. The germline V gene encodes CDR1 MNHEY and CDR2 SMNVEV (reference sequence). This CDR3 region has 13 residues. The CDR3 region is CASSSDPGNTIYF.

The chain joins TRBV5-1 to TRBJ2-1. The CDR3 extends over 14 amino acids. Per the germline V gene, CDR1 is SGHRS and CDR2 is YFSETQ. The CDR3 loop reads CASSFPDLYNEQFF.

J is TRBJ2-1 and V is TRBV10-3; the TCRdb D gene call, TRBD2, has no DNA to confirm it. CDR1 and CDR2 (germline): ENHRY, SYGVKD. This CDR3 has 16 residues. The CDR3 loop is CAISDPGLAGGYEQFF.

The genes are TRBV6-1 and TRBJ1-4; the TRBD1 assignment by TCRdb is unverifiable without DNA. The CDR3 length is 17 residues. Looked up from germline, CDR1 is MNHNS and CDR2 is SASEGT. The CDR3 here is CASKQSMGKGTNEKLFF.

The V call is TRBV7-8, the J call TRBJ2-2. The germline V gene encodes CDR1 SGHVS and CDR2 FQNEAQ. The CDR3 has 15 amino acids. The CDR3 sequence is CASSLAIISTGELFF. Supplemented by reference TRBV7-8 and TRBJ2-2, the full variable domain reads GAGVSQSPRYKVAKRGQDVALRCDPISGHVSLFWYQQALGQGPEFLTYFQNEAQLDKSGLPSDRFFAERPEGSVSTLKIQRTQQEDSAVYLCASSLAIISTGELFFGEGSRLTVL.

The chain has TRBV29-1 and TRBJ1-1; the TCRdb call, TRBD1, lacks DNA for checking. There are 13 residues in the CDR3. Germline CDR1 is SQVTM and CDR2 is ANQGSEA. This chain's CDR3 is CSVLTGLGTEAFF.

CDR3 residues: CASSQDWTLGNIQYF. This chain links TRBV4-2 with TRBJ2-4; TCRdb lists TRBD1, though no DNA is available to test this call. The CDR3 covers 15 residues. Germline V gene data show CDR1 as LGHNA and CDR2 as YNFKEQ.

The genes are TRBV12-3 or TRBV12-4 and TRBJ2-3; with no DNA, the TCRdb D assignment of TRBD1 cannot be verified. The CDR3 is made up of 14 amino acids. The CDR3: CASRIVGQVVTQYF.

This chain connects TRBV18 to TRBJ2-7; the D gene TCRdb calls, TRBD1, cannot be checked with no DNA. Germline V lookup: CDR1 KGHSH, CDR2 LQKENI. CDR3 length equals 16 residues. CDR3 amino acids: CASSPLSGTATYEQYF.

This chain links TRBV27 with TRBJ2-7; TCRdb selects TRBD1, and the lack of DNA leaves this call unchecked. The germline V gene encodes CDR1 MNHEY and CDR2 SMNVEV (reference sequence). This CDR3 has 14 residues. CDR3 loop: CASSRGGGTYEQYF.

CDR3 amino acids: CASSQQGGSYTQYF. The chain recombines TRBV3-1 with TRBJ2-3; TCRdb proposes TRBD1, but this gene call is untestable without DNA. This CDR3 has 14 residues. Germline CDR1 reads LGHDT; CDR2 reads YNNKEL (reference sequence).

The rearrangement uses TRBV4-2 and TRBJ2-3; TCRdb's assignment of TRBD2 cannot be checked, as there is no DNA. In germline, CDR1 is LGHNA, CDR2 YNFKEQ. The CDR3 contains 20 residues. The CDR3 sequence is CASSQDRLGGLASSGVTQYF.

The gene calls are TRBV11-2 and TRBJ2-2; the TCRdb call, TRBD2, lacks DNA for checking. The CDR3 is 16 amino acids. The V gene's germline CDR1 is SGHAT and CDR2 FQNNGV. The CDR3 spells CASRPPGTQNTGELFF.

This chain connects TRBV18 to TRBJ2-5; TCRdb gives TRBD2 as the D gene, but with no DNA this cannot be confirmed. The CDR3 covers 15 residues. Germline V gene lookup returns CDR1 KGHSH and CDR2 LQKENI. The CDR3: CASSPTGLAGGSRYF.

This rearrangement joins TRBV4-1 to TRBJ2-3. The CDR3 loop spans 14 amino acids. Per germline, CDR1 MGHRA and CDR2 YSYEKL. CDR3 loop: CASSRILATDTQYF.

V usage is TRBV11-2 and J usage is TRBJ1-4. CDR1 is SGHAT and CDR2 is FQNNGV in the germline V gene. This CDR3 is 14 amino acids long. This CDR3 is CASSSPTVNEKLFF.

V usage is TRBV12-3 or TRBV12-4 and J usage is TRBJ2-5. The CDR3 extends over 15 amino acids. The CDR3 sequence is CASNERNRVSETQYF.

The chain combines TRBV10-2 with TRBJ2-1; TCRdb indicates TRBD1, and absent DNA this call remains unverified. The CDR3 is 14 amino acids. Germline CDR1 WSHSY, CDR2 SAAADI. The CDR3 sequence is CASSSRDSNNEQFF.

The genes are TRBV3-1 and TRBJ1-4. The CDR3 is 13 residues long. CDR1 LGHDT and CDR2 YNNKEL come from the germline V gene (reference sequence). CDR3 loop: CASSNQDNEKLFF.

The chain joins TRBV20-1 to TRBJ2-5; TCRdb reports TRBD2, a call that lacks DNA to check it against. This CDR3 is 16 amino acids long. CDR1 is DFQATT, CDR2 SNEGSKA, per germline (reference sequence). CDR3 protein: CSARGRAGAYQETQYF.

This chain connects TRBV6-5 to TRBJ2-1; no DNA is available, so the TRBD2 call from TCRdb remains unchecked. Looked up from germline, CDR1 is MNHEY and CDR2 is SVGAGI. The CDR3 covers 17 residues. The CDR3 is CASSLRAGRTSYNEQFF.

V usage is TRBV7-8 and J usage is TRBJ1-1; lacking DNA, the TRBD1 call made by TCRdb goes unchecked. CDR1 SGHVS and CDR2 FQNEAQ come from the germline V gene. This CDR3 region has 14 residues. The CDR3 region is CASSAGGIHTEAFF.

V gene TRBV6-4 combines with J gene TRBJ1-5; the TRBD1 assignment by TCRdb is unverifiable without DNA. CDR3 length: 13 residues. Per germline, CDR1 MRHNA and CDR2 SNTAGT. The CDR3 protein is CASSDFPGQPQHF.

V and J are TRBV7-9 and TRBJ2-3; as DNA is missing, the TRBD2 call by TCRdb cannot be tested. CDR1 is SEHNR, CDR2 FQNEAQ, per germline (reference sequence). The CDR3 is made up of 16 amino acids. CDR3 protein: CASSFYSGRGTDTQYF.

This chain links TRBV12-3 or TRBV12-4 with TRBJ2-3; the TRBD1 assignment by TCRdb is unverifiable without DNA. The CDR3 runs to 18 residues. This CDR3 reads CASSQRTLPLRITDTQYF.

The chain recombines TRBV19 with TRBJ2-1. CDR3 size: 15 residues. The germline V gene has CDR1 LNHDA and CDR2 SQIVND (reference sequence). The CDR3 loop is CASSISLSSYNEQFF.

CDR3 amino acids: CASSPPFAASSYNEQFF. This chain connects TRBV5-6 to TRBJ2-1. The length of the CDR3 is 17 residues. Germline assignment: CDR1 SGHDT and CDR2 YYEEEE.